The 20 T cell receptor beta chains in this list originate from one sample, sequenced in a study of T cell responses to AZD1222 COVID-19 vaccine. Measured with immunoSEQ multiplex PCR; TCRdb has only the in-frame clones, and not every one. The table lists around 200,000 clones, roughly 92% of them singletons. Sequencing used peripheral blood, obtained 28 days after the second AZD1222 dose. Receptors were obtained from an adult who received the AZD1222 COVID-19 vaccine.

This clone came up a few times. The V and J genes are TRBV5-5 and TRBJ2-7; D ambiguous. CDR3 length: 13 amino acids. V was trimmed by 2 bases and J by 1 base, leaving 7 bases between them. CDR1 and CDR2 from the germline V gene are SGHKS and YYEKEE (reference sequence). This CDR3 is CASSFTLSYEQYF. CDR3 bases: TGTGCCAGCAGCTTTACCCTATCCTACGAGCAGTACTTC.

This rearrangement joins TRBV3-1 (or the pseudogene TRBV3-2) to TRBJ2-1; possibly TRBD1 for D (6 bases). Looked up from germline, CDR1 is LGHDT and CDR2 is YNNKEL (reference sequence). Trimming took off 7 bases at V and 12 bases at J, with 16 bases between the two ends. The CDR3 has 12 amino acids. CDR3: CASKGQMMGQFF. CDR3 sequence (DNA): TGTGCCAGCAAGGGACAAATGATGGGGCAGTTCTTC.

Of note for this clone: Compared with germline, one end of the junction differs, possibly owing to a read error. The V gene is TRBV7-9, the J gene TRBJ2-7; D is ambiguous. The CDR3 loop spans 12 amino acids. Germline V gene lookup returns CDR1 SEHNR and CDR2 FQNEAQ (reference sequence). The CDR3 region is CASNSRTAGPHF. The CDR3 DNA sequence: TGTGCCAGCAACTCTCGGACCGCCGGGCCCCACTTC.

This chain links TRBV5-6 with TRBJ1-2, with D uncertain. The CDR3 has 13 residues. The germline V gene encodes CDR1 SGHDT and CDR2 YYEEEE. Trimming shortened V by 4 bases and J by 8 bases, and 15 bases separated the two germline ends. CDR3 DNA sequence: TGTGCCAGCAGCCCTAGACCGGTGGGGGGCTACACCTTC. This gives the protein CASSPRPVGGYTF.

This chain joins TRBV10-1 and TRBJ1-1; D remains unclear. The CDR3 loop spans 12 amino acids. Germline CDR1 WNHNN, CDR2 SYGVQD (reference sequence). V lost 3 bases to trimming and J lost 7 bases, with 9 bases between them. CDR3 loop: CASSDPGGEAFF. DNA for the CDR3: TGCGCCAGCAGTGACCCAGGTGGTGAAGCTTTCTTT.

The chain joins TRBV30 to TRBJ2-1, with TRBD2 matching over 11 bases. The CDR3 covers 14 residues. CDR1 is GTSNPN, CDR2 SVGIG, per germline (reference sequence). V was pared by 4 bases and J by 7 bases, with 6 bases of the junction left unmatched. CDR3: CAWKTSGNKNEQFF. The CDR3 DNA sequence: TGTGCCTGGAAGACTAGCGGGAATAAAAATGAGCAGTTCTTC.

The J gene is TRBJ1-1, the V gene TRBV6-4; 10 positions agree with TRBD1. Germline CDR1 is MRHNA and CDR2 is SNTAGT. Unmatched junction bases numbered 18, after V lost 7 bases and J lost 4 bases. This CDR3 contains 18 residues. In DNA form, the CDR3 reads TGTGCCAGCACCGAAACAGGGACAGGGGAGAGGAAGGGCACTGAAGCTTTCTTT. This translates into CASTETGTGERKGTEAFF.

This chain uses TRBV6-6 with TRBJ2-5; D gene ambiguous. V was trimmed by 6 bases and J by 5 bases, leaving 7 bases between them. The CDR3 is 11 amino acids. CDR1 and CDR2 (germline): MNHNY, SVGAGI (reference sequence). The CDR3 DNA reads TGTGCCAGCAGACTGATGGAGACCCAGTACTTC. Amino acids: CASRLMETQYF.

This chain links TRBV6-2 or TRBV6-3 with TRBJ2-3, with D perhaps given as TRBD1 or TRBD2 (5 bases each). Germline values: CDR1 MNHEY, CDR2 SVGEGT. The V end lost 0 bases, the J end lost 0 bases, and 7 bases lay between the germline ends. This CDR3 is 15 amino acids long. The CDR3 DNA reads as TGTGCCAGCAGTTACTCGGGGGTCAGCACAGATACGCAGTATTTT. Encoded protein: CASSYSGVSTDTQYF.

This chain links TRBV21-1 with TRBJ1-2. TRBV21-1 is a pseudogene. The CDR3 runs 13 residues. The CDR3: CASSKSGNYGYTF. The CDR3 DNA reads TGTGCCAGCAGCAAATCTGGGAACTATGGCTACACCTTC.

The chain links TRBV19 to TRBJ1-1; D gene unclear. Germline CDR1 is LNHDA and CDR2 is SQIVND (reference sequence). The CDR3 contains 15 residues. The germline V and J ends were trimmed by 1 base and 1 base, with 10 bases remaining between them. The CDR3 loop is CASSIGEAPNTEAFF. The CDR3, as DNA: TGTGCCAGTAGTATAGGGGAAGCTCCGAACACTGAAGCTTTCTTT.

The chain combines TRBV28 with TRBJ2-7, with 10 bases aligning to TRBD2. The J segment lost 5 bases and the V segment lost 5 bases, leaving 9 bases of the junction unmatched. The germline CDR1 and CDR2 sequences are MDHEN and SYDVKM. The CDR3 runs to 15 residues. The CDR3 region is CASSESGRAGNEQYF. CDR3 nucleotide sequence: TGTGCCAGCAGTGAGAGCGGGAGGGCCGGGAACGAGCAGTACTTC.

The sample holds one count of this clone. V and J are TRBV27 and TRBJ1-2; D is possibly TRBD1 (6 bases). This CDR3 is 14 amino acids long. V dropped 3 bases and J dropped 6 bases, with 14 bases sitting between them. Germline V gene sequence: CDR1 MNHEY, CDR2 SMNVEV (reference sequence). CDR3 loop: CASSFSLGGDGYTF. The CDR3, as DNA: TGTGCCAGCAGTTTCTCCCTAGGGGGGGATGGCTACACCTTC.

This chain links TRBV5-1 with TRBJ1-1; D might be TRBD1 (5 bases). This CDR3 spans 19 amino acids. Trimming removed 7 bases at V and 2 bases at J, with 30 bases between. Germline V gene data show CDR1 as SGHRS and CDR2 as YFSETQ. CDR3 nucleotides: TGCGCCAGCGGGACTTACCCAGGCTGGGGCCACCCTTCTAACACTGAAGCTTTCTTT. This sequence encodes CASGTYPGWGHPSNTEAFF.

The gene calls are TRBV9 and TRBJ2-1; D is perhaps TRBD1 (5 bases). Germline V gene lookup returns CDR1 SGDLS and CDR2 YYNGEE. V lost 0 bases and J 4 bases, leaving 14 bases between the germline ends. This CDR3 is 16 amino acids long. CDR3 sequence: CASSVAPAAGYNEQFF. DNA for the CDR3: TGTGCCAGCAGCGTAGCCCCCGCCGCAGGGTACAATGAGCAGTTCTTC. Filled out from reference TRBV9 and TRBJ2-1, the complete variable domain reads DSGVTQTPKHLITATGQRVTLRCSPRSGDLSVYWYQQSLDQGLQFLIQYYNGEERAKGNILERFSAQQFPDLHSELNLSSLELGDSALYFCASSVAPAAGYNEQFFGPGTRLTVL.

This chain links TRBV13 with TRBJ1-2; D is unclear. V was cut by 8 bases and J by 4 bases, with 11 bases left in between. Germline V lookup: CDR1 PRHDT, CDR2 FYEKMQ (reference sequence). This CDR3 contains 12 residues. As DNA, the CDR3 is TGTGCCAGCGCGGTAACGGGCTATGGCTACACCTTC. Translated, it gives CASAVTGYGYTF.

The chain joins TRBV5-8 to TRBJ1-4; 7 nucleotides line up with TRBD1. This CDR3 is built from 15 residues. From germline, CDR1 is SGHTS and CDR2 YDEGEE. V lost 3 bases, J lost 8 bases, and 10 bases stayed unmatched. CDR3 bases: TGTGCCAGCAGCTCGGGGGACAGCGGGTCCGAAAAACTGTTTTTT. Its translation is CASSSGDSGSEKLFF. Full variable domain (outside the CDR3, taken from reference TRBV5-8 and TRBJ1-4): EAGVTQSPTHLIKTRGQQATLRCSPISGHTSVYWYQQALGLGLQFLLWYDEGEERNRGNFPPRFSGRQFPNYSSELNVNALELEDSALYLCASSSGDSGSEKLFFGSGTQLSVL.

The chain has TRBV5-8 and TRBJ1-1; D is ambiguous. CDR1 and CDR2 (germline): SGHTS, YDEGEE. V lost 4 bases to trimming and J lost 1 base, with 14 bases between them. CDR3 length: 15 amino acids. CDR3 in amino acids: CASSLRTRGNTEAFF. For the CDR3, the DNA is TGTGCCAGCAGCCTGCGAACCCGGGGGAACACTGAAGCTTTCTTT.

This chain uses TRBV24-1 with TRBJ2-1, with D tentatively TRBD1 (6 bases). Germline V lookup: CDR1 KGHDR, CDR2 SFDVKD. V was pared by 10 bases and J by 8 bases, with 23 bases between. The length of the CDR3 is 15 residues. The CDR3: CATKRGKTSWDEQFF. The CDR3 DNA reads TGTGCCACTAAGAGGGGGAAGACCTCGTGGGATGAGCAGTTCTTC.

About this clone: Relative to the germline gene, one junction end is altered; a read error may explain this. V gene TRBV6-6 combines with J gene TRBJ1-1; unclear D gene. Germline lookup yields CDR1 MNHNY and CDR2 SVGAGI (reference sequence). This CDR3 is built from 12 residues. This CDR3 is CASSYVEAEAFF. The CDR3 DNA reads TGTGCCAGCAGTTACGTCGAGGCTGAGGCTTTCTTT.